Each of the 31 T cell receptor beta chains below was sequenced from the same sample in a study of T cell clonality in common variable immunodeficiency. These receptors' antigens are unknown. The data were produced by immunoSEQ multiplex PCR, yet TCRdb's version contains in-frame clones alone and is incomplete. The sample presents 15,000 to 20,000 clones, none singletons. Broader study findings: Common variable immunodeficiency TCR beta sequences reportedly had fewer deletions and N-nucleotide insertions.

The sequencing input was peripheral blood mononuclear cells. All receptors derive from a human donor with common variable immunodeficiency.

This clone was observed many times. The CDR3 bases that were read are TGTGCCAGCAGTCGGGACATAAACTATGGC. It yields the protein CASSRDINYG. The entire CDR3 sequence reads CASSRDINYGYTF. The chain has TRBV2 and TRBJ1-2, with TRBD1 as a possible D gene (6 bases). The read ends 3 residues shy of where the CDR3 ends; the end is completed using the germline J gene. The CDR3 covers 13 residues. The germline CDR1 and CDR2 sequences are SNHLY and FYNNEI. The V end was cut by 5 bases, the J end by 2 bases, with 9 bases between.

Ten or more counts support this clone. The observed sequence ends 3 residues before the CDR3 terminus, with the missing tail filled in from the germline J gene. V gene TRBV2 combines with J gene TRBJ1-1; the D is unclear. This CDR3 is 11 amino acids long. V dropped 9 bases and J dropped 5 bases, with 10 bases sitting between them. Per germline, CDR1 SNHLY and CDR2 FYNNEI. CDR3 bases read: TGTGCCAGTCGGGGTTGGACTGAA. This encodes CASRGWTE. The whole CDR3 is CASRGWTEAFF.

The sample holds a few counts of this clone. The read ends 3 residues shy of where the CDR3 ends; the end is completed using the germline J gene. This chain joins TRBV7-2 and TRBJ2-7; 8 bases align to TRBD1. The CDR3 sequence is 14 residues long. V shed 4 bases, J shed 3 bases, and the junction held 5 bases outside the gene matches. Germline V gene data show CDR1 as SGHTA and CDR2 as FQGNSA. Incomplete CDR3 DNA: TGTGCCAGCAGCTCCCGGACAGGGATCTACGAG. Its protein product is CASSSRTGIYE. The entire CDR3 protein reads CASSSRTGIYEQYF. The whole variable domain, remainder taken from reference TRBV7-2 and TRBJ2-7, is GAGVSQSPSNKVTEKGKDVELRCDPISGHTALYWYRQSLGQGLEFLIYFQGNSAPDKSGLPSDRFSAERTGGSVSTLTIQRTQQEDSAVYLCASSSRTGIYEQYFGPGTRLTVT.

In its sample, this clone was seen many times. The CDR3 goes on 3 residues after the read ends, and that part is filled in from the germline J gene. The V and J genes are TRBV18 and TRBJ2-2; 11 positions match TRBD2. This CDR3 comprises 16 residues. In germline, CDR1 is KGHSH, CDR2 LQKENI. V shed 4 bases and J 3 bases; nucleotides not matched to a gene: 4. CDR3 amino acids: CASSRTSGGYTGELFF. CDR3 DNA (partial): TGTGCCAGCTCACGAACTAGCGGGGGATACACCGGGGAG.

This clone was observed a few times. The DNA ends 3 residues before the CDR3 does, and the rest of the CDR3 is filled in from the germline J gene. The genes are TRBV18 and TRBJ2-2; D not certain. This CDR3 is 15 amino acids long. V was clipped by 3 bases and J by 2 bases, with 10 bases between them. The germline V gene encodes CDR1 KGHSH and CDR2 LQKENI. The CDR3 sequence is CASSPRQANTGELFF. The sequenced CDR3 bases are TGTGCCAGCTCACCTCGGCAGGCTAACACCGGGGAG.

This clone was seen a few times. The CDR3 end falls 3 residues outside the read, so it is completed with the germline J gene. The rearrangement links TRBV7-9 to TRBJ2-7, with 9 bases that match TRBD1. The V gene's germline CDR1 is SEHNR and CDR2 FQNEAQ (reference sequence). V shed 1 base, J shed 5 bases, and the junction held 3 bases outside the gene matches. This CDR3 region has 14 residues. CDR3 sequence reads: CASSLGQGVDEQYF. Partial CDR3 DNA: TGTGCCAGCAGCTTAGGACAGGGGGTCGACGAG.

This clone came up a few times. Coverage ceases 3 residues before the CDR3 finishes, and the germline J gene fills in the end. The genes are TRBV18 and TRBJ1-1, with a tentative D call TRBD1 (5 bases). Per the germline V gene, CDR1 is KGHSH and CDR2 is LQKENI. Trimming removed 3 bases from V and 5 bases from J, with 19 bases in between. The CDR3 consists of 16 residues. CDR3 sequence: CASSPVGALRGTEAFF. The sequenced CDR3 bases are TGTGCCAGCTCACCTGTCGGGGCCCTTCGGGGGACTGAA.

Points on this clone: The CDR3 end is not reached by the read, which stops 3 residues before it; the germline J gene fills it in. The chain links TRBV19 to TRBJ2-5; 9 bases fit TRBD2. The V segment lost 4 bases and the J segment 7 bases; nucleotides outside the gene matches: 7. CDR1 is LNHDA and CDR2 is SQIVND in the germline V gene (reference sequence). The CDR3 contains 14 residues. The DNA read from the CDR3 is TGTGCCAGTAGTAGGGGACCAGCGGGAGGGACC. Translated: CASSRGPAGGT. The CDR3, in full, reads CASSRGPAGGTQYF.

This clone was seen only a few times. Incomplete CDR3 DNA: TGTGCCAGCCGTCCCCCAGAATCGGGGGGAAACACC. It translates to CASRPPESGGNT. The CDR3 in full is CASRPPESGGNTIYF. The chain joins TRBV11-3 to TRBJ1-3; D call uncertain. From the germline J gene comes the end of the CDR3, since the read stops 3 residues before it. The CDR3 is made up of 15 amino acids. Germline V gives CDR1 SGHNT, CDR2 YENEEA. Trimming cost V 8 bases and J 4 bases, with 18 bases left between them.

This clone appeared many times. The CDR3 extends 3 residues past the end of the read, so its final part is completed from the germline J gene. J is TRBJ1-2 and V is TRBV29-1; 8 bases agree with TRBD1. Unmatched junction bases numbered 3, after V lost 1 base and J lost 5 bases. From germline, CDR1 is SQVTM and CDR2 ANQGSEA. This CDR3 has 13 amino acids. Incomplete CDR3 DNA: TGCAGCGTTGAAGGGACAGGGCGTTATGGC. Amino acid sequence: CSVEGTGRYG. The full CDR3 reads CSVEGTGRYGYTF.

In its sample, this clone was seen many times. The CDR3 goes on 3 residues after the read ends, and that part is filled in from the germline J gene. V and J are TRBV7-9 and TRBJ2-3, with D tentatively TRBD2 (5 bases). V gave up 5 bases and J gave up 2 bases, with 11 bases separating them. From germline, CDR1 is SEHNR and CDR2 FQNEAQ (reference sequence). The CDR3 loop spans 14 amino acids. The CDR3 here is CASSPWTLTDTQYF. CDR3 DNA (partial): TGTGCCAGCAGCCCTTGGACTCTCACAGATACG.

Details on this clone: The observed sequence ends 3 residues before the CDR3 terminus, with the missing tail filled in from the germline J gene. V and J are TRBV2 and TRBJ2-1; 9 bases are a match to TRBD1. This CDR3 region has 13 residues. The junction had 8 bases not matched to a gene; V was cut back by 9 bases and J by 8 bases. From germline, CDR1 is SNHLY and CDR2 FYNNEI. Partial CDR3 DNA: TGTGCCAGTTCGGGACAGGGAGGCTATGAG. Translating gives CASSGQGGYE. The full CDR3 reads CASSGQGGYEQFF.

Turning to this clone: The read gets to within 3 residues of the CDR3 end, and the germline J gene fills in the rest. The chain is built from TRBV7-8 and TRBJ2-4; D might be TRBD2 (5 bases). This CDR3 is 16 amino acids long. Germline values: CDR1 SGHVS, CDR2 FQNEAQ. Trimming removed 5 bases at V and 8 bases at J, with 22 bases between. The CDR3 DNA, read in part, is TGTGCCAGCAGCCCTCATTTGGTTGGACTGACTGACATT. This codes for CASSPHLVGLTDI. The entire CDR3 sequence reads CASSPHLVGLTDIQYF.

This clone was seen more than once but under ten times. Sequencing ends 3 residues short of the CDR3 end; the germline J gene provides the rest. The J gene is TRBJ1-5, the V gene TRBV5-6; tentatively, D is TRBD1 (6 bases). Deletions cut 0 bases from V and 7 bases from J, with 14 bases between. The germline V gene encodes CDR1 SGHDT and CDR2 YYEEEE. CDR3 size: 15 residues. CDR3 DNA, as far as it was read: TGTGCCAGCAGCTTGGGTGGGAGGGGGTTACAGCCC. It translates to CASSLGGRGLQP. The full CDR3 is CASSLGGRGLQPQHF.

This clone was detected ten times or more. The CDR3 is cut off 3 residues early in the read; its end comes from the germline J gene. This chain uses TRBV7-9 with TRBJ2-5, with D maybe TRBD2 (5 bases). There are 11 residues in the CDR3. V lost 10 bases to trimming and J lost 5 bases, with 11 bases between them. CDR1 and CDR2 from the germline V gene are SEHNR and FQNEAQ (reference sequence). The CDR3 loop reads CATGESETQYF. The sequenced part of the CDR3 DNA is TGTGCCACCGGGGAATCGGAGACC.

As regards this clone: From the germline J gene comes the end of the CDR3, since the read stops 3 residues before it. The chain has TRBV29-1 and TRBJ2-3, with 7 bases fitting TRBD1. V gave up 1 base and J gave up 4 bases; unmatched junction bases: 8. CDR3 length: 15 residues. CDR1 is SQVTM and CDR2 is ANQGSEA in the germline V gene. Incomplete CDR3 DNA: TGCAGCGTTGAAGGCGACAGGGTTTCCTCAGATACG. Residues: CSVEGDRVSSDT. The CDR3 in full is CSVEGDRVSSDTQYF.

This clone was counted at least ten times. With the read ending 3 residues before the CDR3 end, the germline J gene is used to fill in that end. This chain links TRBV2 with TRBJ1-6; 11 nucleotides match TRBD1. The junction had 4 bases not matched to a gene; V was cut back by 3 bases and J by 9 bases. Per the germline V gene, CDR1 is SNHLY and CDR2 is FYNNEI. The CDR3 has 15 amino acids. The CDR3 is CASSETGTGGSPLHF. The sequenced part of the CDR3 DNA is TGTGCCAGCAGTGAGACCGGGACAGGGGGTTCACCC.

This clone was found a few times. The read halts 3 residues ahead of the CDR3 end, with the missing end drawn from the germline J gene. The chain couples TRBV7-6 to TRBJ2-7; D may be TRBD1 (6 bases). This CDR3 comprises 15 residues. V was cut by 5 bases and J by 2 bases, with 16 bases left in between. Germline CDR1 reads SGHVS; CDR2 reads FNYEAQ. The CDR3 bases that were read are TGTGCCAGCAGCCACCATACAGGGAATCCCTACGAG. It specifies CASSHHTGNPYE. The whole CDR3 region reads CASSHHTGNPYEQYF.

Note on this clone: With the read ending 3 residues before the CDR3 end, the germline J gene is used to fill in that end. The J gene is TRBJ2-7, the V gene TRBV20-1, with no clear D. The CDR3 loop spans 12 amino acids. Germline lookup yields CDR1 DFQATT and CDR2 SNEGSKA (reference sequence). V was clipped by 4 bases and J by 2 bases, with 9 bases between them. This CDR3 is CSAKGYAYEQYF. The CDR3 DNA, read in part, is TGCAGTGCTAAGGGCTATGCCTACGAG.

Sample share makes this clone medium-sized. The CDR3 end lies 3 residues beyond the end of the read and is filled in from the germline J gene. This chain uses TRBV29-1 with TRBJ2-3; TRBD2 aligns across 12 bases. Trimming removed 8 bases from V and 6 bases from J; junction bases left unmatched: 6. CDR1 SQVTM and CDR2 ANQGSEA come from the germline V gene. This CDR3 contains 13 residues. CDR3 residues: CSPSGGAGDTQYF. The CDR3 bases that were read are TGCAGCCCTAGCGGGGGGGCGGGGGATACG.

This clone has a handful of counts. The read terminates 3 residues ahead of where the CDR3 ends, so the germline J gene completes it. The genes are TRBV2 and TRBJ1-6; the match to TRBD1 covers 7 bases. With 1 base clipped from V and 10 bases from J, the junction kept 4 bases outside the gene matches. Germline loops: CDR1 SNHLY, CDR2 FYNNEI. The CDR3 is made up of 14 amino acids. CDR3 sequence reads: CASSEDRGLSPLHF. The covered CDR3 bases are TGTGCCAGCAGTGAAGATAGGGGGCTCTCACCC.

Points on this clone: The observed sequence ends 3 residues before the CDR3 terminus, with the missing tail filled in from the germline J gene. Other DNA sequences from this sample encode an identical CDR3 as well. The rearrangement links TRBV19 to TRBJ2-3; TRBD1 matches at 11 bases. CDR1 is LNHDA and CDR2 is SQIVND in the germline V gene (reference sequence). This CDR3 spans 15 amino acids. V dropped 5 bases and J dropped 2; count of bases not matched to a gene: 3. CDR3 bases read: TGTGCCAGTAGTTCGGGACAGGGGGTCACAGATACG. Translation: CASSSGQGVTDT. Given in full, the CDR3 is CASSSGQGVTDTQYF. Drawing the rest from reference TRBV19 and TRBJ2-3, the complete variable domain is DGGITQSPKYLFRKEGQNVTLSCEQNLNHDAMYWYRQDPGQGLRLIYYSQIVNDFQKGDIAEGYSVSREKKESFPLTVTSAQKNPTAFYLCASSSGQGVTDTQYFGPGTRLTVL.

This clone was counted many times. The read is 3 residues too short to cover the CDR3 end, so that end is filled in from the germline J gene. This chain uses TRBV19 with TRBJ2-7, with D maybe TRBD1 (6 bases). The CDR3 length is 17 residues. V gave up 3 bases and J gave up 2 bases, with 20 bases separating them. CDR1 is LNHDA, CDR2 SQIVND, per germline (reference sequence). The CDR3 spells CASSISDTGLRTYEQYF. The covered CDR3 bases are TGTGCCAGTAGTATCTCAGATACAGGGTTGAGGACCTACGAG.

This clone was counted many times. Sequencing ends 3 residues short of the CDR3 end; the germline J gene provides the rest. The chain carries TRBV20-1 and TRBJ2-3; TRBD2 matches 8 bases. The CDR3 extends over 15 amino acids. Germline V gene sequence: CDR1 DFQATT, CDR2 SNEGSKA (reference sequence). Trimming removed 0 bases from V and 3 bases from J; junction bases left unmatched: 5. Partial CDR3 DNA: TGCAGTGCTAGAGATCTCCGGGAGGGGACAGATACG. The encoded protein is CSARDLREGTDT. The CDR3 as a whole reads CSARDLREGTDTQYF.

This clone was detected only a few times. The CDR3 end lies 3 residues beyond the end of the read and is filled in from the germline J gene. The chain links TRBV5-1 to TRBJ2-5; D is possibly TRBD1 (5 bases). The V end lost 1 base, the J end lost 1 base, and 14 bases lay between the germline ends. This CDR3 is 16 amino acids long. CDR1 and CDR2 from the germline V gene are SGHRS and YFSETQ. The DNA read from the CDR3 is TGCGCCAGCAGCTTGTCTTTTGGACACCCCCAAGAGACC. Its protein product is CASSLSFGHPQET. The entire CDR3 sequence reads CASSLSFGHPQETQYF.

This clone was observed at least ten times. The read is 3 residues too short to cover the CDR3 end, so that end is filled in from the germline J gene. The chain carries TRBV18 and TRBJ1-2; the D is unclear. CDR1 and CDR2 from the germline V gene are KGHSH and LQKENI. The CDR3 contains 15 residues. The germline V and J ends were trimmed by 6 bases and 3 bases, with 17 bases remaining between them. CDR3 sequence reads: CASSRLPEMDYGYTF. The CDR3 bases that were read are TGTGCCAGCTCGCGCCTCCCCGAAATGGACTATGGC.

Incomplete CDR3 DNA: TGTGCCAGCAGTTACACACGGCCGCGGCGGAGCTCCTACGAG. This sequence encodes CASSYTRPRRSSYE. The CDR3, in full, reads CASSYTRPRRSSYEQYF. The V gene is TRBV6-2 or TRBV6-3, the J gene TRBJ2-7; D gene uncertain. Read sequence stops 3 residues before the CDR3 end, and the germline J gene provides the missing end. V lost 2 bases to trimming and J lost 0 bases, with 17 bases between them. CDR3 length equals 17 residues. Germline V gene data show CDR1 as MNHEY and CDR2 as SVGEGT.

This clone came up a few times. The CDR3 goes on 3 residues after the read ends, and that part is filled in from the germline J gene. The V call is TRBV6-2 or TRBV6-3, the J call TRBJ2-1; 13 positions match TRBD2. V lost 2 bases, J lost 6 bases, and 4 bases stayed unmatched. The CDR3 extends over 16 amino acids. Germline V gene sequence: CDR1 MNHEY, CDR2 SVGEGT. The CDR3 protein is CASSYPGLAGLNEQFF. Partial CDR3 DNA: TGTGCCAGCAGTTACCCGGGACTAGCGGGACTCAATGAG.

This clone was counted many times. The CDR3 goes on 3 residues after the read ends, and that part is filled in from the germline J gene. The chain recombines TRBV5-6 with TRBJ2-2, with D perhaps matching TRBD1 (6 bases). Germline CDR1 reads SGHDT; CDR2 reads YYEEEE. The CDR3 totals 13 residues. Trimming removed 3 bases at V and 6 bases at J, with 9 bases between. CDR3 region: CASSWTVAGELFF. The CDR3 bases that were read are TGTGCCAGCAGCTGGACAGTCGCCGGGGAG.

CDR3: CASSGIQGTYGYTF. The CDR3 bases that were read are TGTGCCAGCAGTGGGATCCAGGGGACCTATGGC. This sequence joins TRBV2 and TRBJ1-2, with a tentative D call TRBD1 (6 bases). The CDR3 end falls 3 residues outside the read, so it is completed with the germline J gene. CDR1 and CDR2 (germline): SNHLY, FYNNEI. V lost 4 bases, J lost 4 bases, and 13 bases lay in between. The CDR3 extends over 14 amino acids.

This clone was detected a few times. The part of the CDR3 DNA that was read is TGTGCCAGCAGTTACCCGGGGAGGCCCGGGGAG. It specifies CASSYPGRPGE. The whole CDR3 protein is CASSYPGRPGELFF. The chain is built from TRBV6-2 or TRBV6-3 and TRBJ2-2; the D gene is possibly TRBD2 (6 bases). From the germline J gene comes the end of the CDR3, since the read stops 3 residues before it. Germline V lookup: CDR1 MNHEY, CDR2 SVGEGT. Trimming took off 2 bases at V and 6 bases at J, with 10 bases between the two ends. This CDR3 has 14 amino acids.